Each of the 18 T cell receptor beta chains below was sequenced from the same sample in a study of T cell repertoires in cytomegalovirus infection. TCRdb reanalysed the reads using MiXCR and keeps one entry per CDR3 protein. This table holds about 830,000 distinct CDR3 sequences, 30% to 35% found once. Their cognate antigens are unknown. This specimen was cultured CD8+ T cells from PBMCs, taken from culture after CMV antigen stimulation. All receptors come from a human donor in good health (CMV status not recorded). Some clones in this sample may be carry-over from other donors' samples.

About this clonotype itself: This could be a read error, since a much larger clone is one nucleotide away. V usage is TRBV7-2 and J usage is TRBJ2-3, with D unresolved. CDR3 length: 15 amino acids. With 5 bases removed from V and 8 bases from J, the gap between germline ends came to 20 bases. Germline CDR1 reads SGHTA; CDR2 reads FQGNSA. The CDR3 reads CASSRESWSAVTQYF. The CDR3 nucleotides read TGTGCCAGCAGCCGCGAGTCGTGGTCGGCCGTTACGCAGTATTTT.

Many counts were recorded for this clonotype. The J gene is TRBJ2-1, the V gene TRBV7-2; a possible D gene is TRBD2 (6 bases). Germline CDR1 SGHTA, CDR2 FQGNSA. V was pared by 3 bases and J by 3 bases, with 12 bases between. The CDR3 contains 15 residues. The CDR3 DNA reads TGTGCCAGCAGCTTCGAGGCGGGGTACTACAATGAGCAGTTCTTC. Translating it yields CASSFEAGYYNEQFF.

V and J are TRBV3-1 and TRBJ1-4, with D perhaps TRBD1 (6 bases). CDR1 is LGHDT and CDR2 is YNNKEL in the germline V gene (reference sequence). CDR3 length: 19 residues. The V end was cut by 1 base, the J end by 6 bases, with 24 bases between. CDR3 residues: CASSQVYYRGRKADEKLFF. CDR3 in DNA: TGTGCCAGCAGCCAAGTGTATTATAGGGGGAGAAAAGCCGATGAAAAACTGTTTTTT.

The chain recombines TRBV5-4 with TRBJ2-1; D is undetermined. This CDR3 is 16 amino acids long. V lost 4 bases and J lost 7, with 21 bases in between. Germline V gene data show CDR1 as SGHNT and CDR2 as YYREEE (reference sequence). CDR3 protein: CASSAMVVVSGNEQFF. CDR3 sequence (DNA): TGTGCCAGCAGCGCGATGGTCGTCGTCTCTGGGAATGAGCAGTTCTTC.

In this sample, this clonotype turned up many times. The rearrangement links TRBV7-6 to TRBJ2-5; 9 nucleotides agree with TRBD2. V lost 3 bases and J lost 4; bases outside the gene matches: 9. The CDR3 totals 16 residues. Germline CDR1 is SGHVS and CDR2 is FNYEAQ. The CDR3 protein is CASSFAAGGPGETQYF. The CDR3 DNA sequence: TGTGCCAGCAGCTTTGCTGCGGGGGGGCCAGGAGAGACCCAGTACTTC.

This clonotype has ten or more counts. The CDR3 DNA sequence: TGTGCCAGCAGCCTAGGACAGGGGGCAATAAAGGAGCAGTACTTC. This encodes CASSLGQGAIKEQYF. The rearrangement joins TRBV7-9 to TRBJ2-7; 11 bases are shared with TRBD1. Germline lookup yields CDR1 SEHNR and CDR2 FQNEAQ (reference sequence). The CDR3 sequence is 15 residues long. After removal of 5 bases from V and 7 bases from J, the junction contained 10 bases not matched to a gene. Full variable domain (missing parts from reference TRBV7-9 and TRBJ2-7): DTGVSQNPRHKITKRGQNVTFRCDPISEHNRLYWYRQTLGQGPEFLTYFQNEAQLEKSRLLSDRFSAERPKGSFSTLEIQRTEQGDSAMYLCASSLGQGAIKEQYFGPGTRLTVT.

This sequence joins TRBV27 and TRBJ1-2; 7 nucleotides align to TRBD1. V lost 4 bases to trimming and J lost 0 bases; unmatched junction nucleotides: 8. Germline lookup yields CDR1 MNHEY and CDR2 SMNVEV (reference sequence). This CDR3 is built from 16 residues. The CDR3 sequence: CASSWRQGGTNYGYTF. The CDR3 DNA sequence: TGTGCCAGCAGTTGGAGACAGGGCGGCACTAACTATGGCTACACCTTC.

This clonotype appeared a few times. This chain connects TRBV6-1 to TRBJ2-1, with a tentative D call TRBD2 (5 bases). The germline V gene has CDR1 MNHNS and CDR2 SASEGT. V was pared by 6 bases and J by 6 bases, with 12 bases between. The CDR3 covers 13 residues. CDR3 bases: TGTGCCAGCAGCCACGGGATCTTCAATGAGCAGTTCTTC. This sequence encodes CASSHGIFNEQFF.

This clonotype came up a few times. The chain carries TRBV29-1 and TRBJ1-3; TRBD1 matches 9 bases. CDR3 length: 14 amino acids. Germline CDR1 SQVTM, CDR2 ANQGSEA. V dropped 6 bases and J dropped 8; count of bases not matched to a gene: 11. The CDR3 DNA follows: TGCAGCGTCGGGGAGACAGGGGGACGAGACACCATATATTTT. Protein: CSVGETGGRDTIYF.

This clonotype came up many times. The CDR3 loop is CASSFGLNEQFF. The CDR3 bases are TGTGCCAGCAGCTTCGGGCTGAATGAGCAGTTCTTC. This chain joins TRBV7-9 and TRBJ2-1; no reliable D call. The CDR3 has 12 amino acids. Germline loops: CDR1 SEHNR, CDR2 FQNEAQ (reference sequence). Trimming shortened V by 3 bases and J by 7 bases, and 7 bases separated the two germline ends.

This clonotype has ten or more counts. This sequence joins TRBV7-8 and TRBJ1-4; D is uncertain. V dropped 1 base and J dropped 4 bases, with 7 bases sitting between them. Germline V CDR1 and CDR2: SGHVS, FQNEAQ. The CDR3 has 14 amino acids. CDR3 coding DNA: TGTGCCAGCAGCTTAGGGGAATATAATGAAAAACTGTTTTTT. It encodes CASSLGEYNEKLFF.

The rearrangement joins TRBV4-1 to TRBJ2-7; TRBD1 is a possible D gene (6 bases). The CDR3 covers 15 residues. Germline CDR1 MGHRA, CDR2 YSYEKL. Trimming took 0 bases from V and 2 from J, leaving 11 bases between them. The CDR3 is CASSQDSGTTYEQYF. The CDR3 nucleotides read TGCGCCAGCAGCCAAGATTCGGGGACAACCTACGAGCAGTACTTC.

This clonotype has a handful of counts. This sequence joins TRBV6-1 and TRBJ2-5, with D perhaps TRBD1 or TRBD2 (5 bases each). V lost 2 bases and J lost 2, with 15 bases in between. This CDR3 is 16 amino acids long. Germline V CDR1 and CDR2: MNHNS, SASEGT. This CDR3 is CASSEWDLTVQETQYF. CDR3 nucleotide sequence: TGTGCCAGCAGTGAATGGGACCTCACCGTGCAAGAGACCCAGTACTTC.

This clonotype was detected only a few times. V is TRBV4-1 and J is TRBJ2-2; TRBD1 or TRBD2 may be the D gene (5 bases each). The CDR3 spans 17 residues. Per the germline V gene, CDR1 is MGHRA and CDR2 is YSYEKL. V was shortened by 2 bases and J by 4 bases, with 17 bases between the two germline ends. The DNA of the CDR3 is TGCGCCAGCAGCCAATACCAAAGGGGACGGAGCACCGGGGAGCTGTTTTTT. Protein product: CASSQYQRGRSTGELFF.

In its sample, this clonotype was seen a few times. V and J are TRBV19 and TRBJ1-5; unclear D gene. Trimming stripped 7 bases from V and 5 bases from J, with 30 bases between. The CDR3 loop spans 19 amino acids. CDR1 is LNHDA and CDR2 is SQIVND in the germline V gene (reference sequence). CDR3 residues: CASTTDSILPAGSDQPQHF. CDR3 DNA: TGTGCCAGTACCACAGACTCAATCTTACCAGCCGGATCTGATCAGCCCCAGCATTTT.

The V and J genes are TRBV4-1 and TRBJ1-3, with TRBD1 matching over 10 bases. Germline values: CDR1 MGHRA, CDR2 YSYEKL. J lost 3 bases, V lost 0 bases, and 11 bases had no gene match. This CDR3 contains 19 residues. The CDR3 DNA reads as TGCGCCAGCAGCCAAGATCAAAGGAGACAGGGGGCATTTGGAAACACCATATATTTT. Encoded protein: CASSQDQRRQGAFGNTIYF.

The chain carries TRBV12-5 and TRBJ2-7, with TRBD2 as a possible D gene (6 bases). Germline loops: CDR1 LGHNT, CDR2 FRNRAP. V gave up 3 bases and J gave up 5 bases, with 14 bases separating them. CDR3 length equals 14 residues. CDR3 bases: TGTGCTAGTGGTTTTCGGGACTGGAGGGACGAGCAGTACGTC. Its protein is CASGFRDWRDEQYV.

The chain joins TRBV6-6 to TRBJ2-1; D perhaps matches TRBD2 (6 bases). The CDR3 totals 16 residues. Germline V gives CDR1 MNHNY, CDR2 SVGAGI (reference sequence). V dropped 7 bases and J dropped 8 bases, with 24 bases sitting between them. The chain's CDR3 is CASTPAGGLLEDEQFF. Written as DNA, the CDR3 is TGTGCCAGCACCCCTGCAGGAGGGTTACTGGAGGATGAGCAGTTCTTC.